These 3 T cell receptor beta chains share one sample of origin, sequenced in a study of T cell clones after liver transplantation. Using immunoSEQ multiplex PCR, the repertoire was profiled, and TCRdb retains in-frame clones only, with some absent. The table lists roughly 120,000 clones, about nine tenths of them singletons. The sequenced sample was CD4+ T cells from blood, obtained 12 months after liver transplant. All receptors derive from a human patient who received a liver transplant. Some of these T cells may belong to the graft donor.

The chain has TRBV4-3 and TRBJ2-3, with 15 bases that match TRBD2. V trimming: 2 bases; J trimming: 4 bases; junction bases outside the gene matches: 13. Per germline, CDR1 LGHNA and CDR2 YSLEER. The CDR3 contains 20 residues. The CDR3 spells CASSQTGLAGGLGGSDTQYF. DNA for the CDR3: TGCGCCAGCAGCCAAACGGGACTAGCGGGAGGCCTCGGAGGCTCAGATACGCAGTATTTT.

This clone was recorded only once. The V call is TRBV7-9, the J call TRBJ1-3; 9 nucleotides match TRBD1. The CDR3 runs to 16 residues. Germline CDR1 reads SEHNR; CDR2 reads FQNEAQ (reference sequence). V dropped 3 bases and J dropped 0; count of bases not matched to a gene: 3. The CDR3 sequence: CASSFKTGGSGNTIYF. The CDR3 coding sequence is TGTGCCAGCAGCTTCAAGACAGGGGGCTCTGGAAACACCATATATTTT.

J is TRBJ2-1 and V is TRBV15, with 10 positions matching TRBD2. V lost 1 base to trimming and J lost 6 bases; unmatched junction nucleotides: 3. This CDR3 comprises 15 residues. Germline V gene lookup returns CDR1 LNHNV and CDR2 YYDKDF (reference sequence). CDR3 sequence: CATSRASSGSNEQFF. The CDR3 nucleotides are TGTGCCACCAGCAGAGCGTCTAGCGGGAGCAATGAGCAGTTCTTC. Full variable domain (rest looked up from reference TRBV15 and TRBJ2-1): DAMVIQNPRYQVTQFGKPVTLSCSQTLNHNVMYWYQQKSSQAPKLLFHYYDKDFNNEADTPDNFQSRRPNTSFCFLDIRSPGLGDTAMYLCATSRASSGSNEQFFGPGTRLTVL.